Below are 30 T cell receptor beta chains sequenced from a single sample in a study of technical replicates of blood from a few donors. Profiled with immunoSEQ multiplex PCR; TCRdb holds only in-frame clones, not every one. Among around 80,000 clones listed, roughly 98% were seen once. The material sequenced was T cells isolated from PBMCs. The receptors were gathered from a human donor in good health.

The chain couples TRBV19 to TRBJ2-3; D perhaps matches TRBD2 (5 bases). This CDR3 has 16 residues. Germline-derived CDR1 and CDR2 are LNHDA and SQIVND (reference sequence). V lost 5 bases to trimming and J lost 0 bases, with 15 bases between them. For the CDR3, the DNA is TGTGCCAGTAGTGCGGTTCGGGGATCTAGCACAGATACGCAGTATTTT. Its translation is CASSAVRGSSTDTQYF.

The V and J genes are TRBV12-5 and TRBJ2-2; weak D call: TRBD2 (6 bases). CDR3 size: 15 residues. Germline V lookup: CDR1 LGHNT, CDR2 FRNRAP. Trimming removed 11 bases at V and 4 bases at J, with 20 bases between. The CDR3 DNA follows: TGTGCTGGCGGCGGGCGGGATCGGGGCACCGGGGAGCTGTTTTTT. Encoded protein: CAGGGRDRGTGELFF.

This clone was seen a single time. The CDR3, as DNA: TGCGCCAGCAGCCAAGGGACAGGGAACTATGGCTACACCTTC. Residues: CASSQGTGNYGYTF. The gene calls are TRBV4-1 and TRBJ1-2; TRBD1 aligns across 8 bases. CDR3 size: 14 residues. CDR1 MGHRA and CDR2 YSYEKL come from the germline V gene. The ends lost 1 base at V and 2 bases at J; junction bases unmatched: 0.

The chain carries TRBV20-1 and TRBJ2-7; maybe TRBD1 (5 bases). Trimming removed 6 bases from V and 3 bases from J, with 9 bases in between. This CDR3 spans 11 amino acids. Germline-derived CDR1 and CDR2 are DFQATT and SNEGSKA (reference sequence). As DNA, the CDR3 is TGCAGTGCGAAAGACAGCTACGAGCAGTACTTC. This gives the protein CSAKDSYEQYF.

The chain employs TRBV5-6 and TRBJ2-7, with a possible D match to TRBD1 (6 bases). The CDR3 sequence is 16 residues long. Germline values: CDR1 SGHDT, CDR2 YYEEEE. V shed 6 bases and J shed 1 base, with 20 bases lying between them. In DNA, the CDR3 is TGTGCCAGCAAGATAGGGTGGACAGACCTTTCCTACGAGCAGTACTTC. Its protein is CASKIGWTDLSYEQYF.

This clone showed up just once. The junction departs from the called germline gene at one end, perhaps through a read error. The rearrangement joins TRBV7-9 to TRBJ2-7, with D possibly TRBD2 on 5 matching bases. The CDR3 has 14 residues. Germline CDR1 SEHNR, CDR2 FQNEAQ (reference sequence). The CDR3 DNA reads as TGTGCCAGCAGCTTAGAGCGGAACTCCAACGAGCAGTACTTC. Protein product: CASSLERNSNEQYF.

The J gene is TRBJ2-2, the V gene TRBV5-1, with TRBD1 as a possible D gene (5 bases). The length of the CDR3 is 14 residues. V was clipped by 1 base and J by 1 base, with 5 bases between them. Germline CDR1 is SGHRS and CDR2 is YFSETQ. Here the CDR3 reads CASSLQGNTGELFF. DNA for the CDR3: TGCGCCAGCAGCTTGCAGGGGAACACCGGGGAGCTGTTTTTT.

The CDR3 sequence is CASSHNSGQGKQDTF. In DNA form, the CDR3 reads TGTGCCAGCAGCCACAATTCAGGACAGGGGAAGCAGGACACCTTC. The rearrangement joins TRBV7-9 to TRBJ1-2, with 9 bases lining up with TRBD1. The germline V gene has CDR1 SEHNR and CDR2 FQNEAQ (reference sequence). This CDR3 has 15 amino acids. With 5 bases clipped from V and 12 bases from J, the junction kept 16 bases outside the gene matches.

The chain links TRBV14 to TRBJ2-7, with TRBD2 identical over 9 bases. Germline assignment: CDR1 SGHDN and CDR2 FVKESK. This CDR3 has 17 residues. Losses at the gene ends were 4 bases for V and 3 bases for J; bases not matched to a gene: 13. In DNA form, the CDR3 reads TGTGCCAGCAGCCCACGACTTCGGGCTAGCGGGGTCTACGAGCAGTACTTC. Translating gives CASSPRLRASGVYEQYF.

Written as DNA, the CDR3 is TGTGCCAGCAGTTACTCTACTGGGAACACCGGGGAGCTGTTTTTT. Translating gives CASSYSTGNTGELFF. The chain carries TRBV6-5 and TRBJ2-2; D remains unclear. In germline, CDR1 is MNHEY, CDR2 SVGAGI. The CDR3 runs to 15 residues. Trimming cost V 0 bases and J 1 base, with 6 bases left between them.

The chain recombines TRBV18 with TRBJ1-3; the D is unclear. Germline assignment: CDR1 KGHSH and CDR2 LQKENI. This CDR3 contains 15 residues. V lost 5 bases and J 4 bases, leaving 15 bases between the germline ends. This CDR3 reads CASSFLELTGNTIYF. The DNA of the CDR3 is TGTGCCAGCTCATTTTTGGAACTAACAGGAAACACCATATATTTT.

The J gene is TRBJ1-6, the V gene TRBV6-5; D uncertain. Germline values: CDR1 MNHEY, CDR2 SVGAGI. The CDR3 runs to 14 residues. V lost 2 bases and J lost 6, with 8 bases in between. CDR3 region: CASSYLRSNSPLHF. CDR3 DNA: TGTGCCAGCAGTTACCTAAGGAGTAATTCACCCCTCCACTTT.

The chain employs TRBV2 and TRBJ2-2, with D possibly TRBD2 on 6 matching bases. V lost 5 bases and J lost 0, with 13 bases in between. Germline CDR1 SNHLY, CDR2 FYNNEI. The CDR3 consists of 16 residues. CDR3 protein: CASSFLGGANTGELFF. The CDR3 DNA follows: TGTGCCAGCAGTTTCCTCGGGGGTGCGAACACCGGGGAGCTGTTTTTT.

The genes are TRBV11-2 and TRBJ1-2, with D possibly being TRBD1 (6 bases). The germline CDR1 and CDR2 sequences are SGHAT and FQNNGV. V dropped 0 bases and J dropped 7 bases, with 21 bases sitting between them. The CDR3 sequence is 17 residues long. CDR3 DNA: TGTGCCAGCAGCTTAGACCTACAACAGGGAACTGTAGGTGGCTACACCTTC. Amino acid sequence: CASSLDLQQGTVGGYTF.

The genes are TRBV28 and TRBJ1-1, with D possibly TRBD1 on 5 matching bases. V lost 3 bases and J 1 base, leaving 12 bases between the germline ends. This CDR3 region has 15 residues. Germline CDR1 reads MDHEN; CDR2 reads SYDVKM. CDR3 protein: CASSLEGRGNTEAFF. Written as DNA, the CDR3 is TGTGCCAGCAGTTTGGAGGGGAGGGGGAACACTGAAGCTTTCTTT.

The rearrangement links TRBV7-8 to TRBJ2-3, with a weak D call TRBD2 (5 bases). CDR3 length: 16 residues. CDR1 is SGHVS, CDR2 FQNEAQ, per germline. Between the trimmed V and J ends, which lost 5 bases and 0 bases, there was a span of 15 bases. The chain's CDR3 is CASSTGRRGSTDTQYF. The DNA for the CDR3 is TGTGCCAGCAGCACCGGCAGGCGCGGGAGCACAGATACGCAGTATTTT.

The gene calls are TRBV28 and TRBJ2-1; TRBD2 aligns across 9 bases. The CDR3 loop spans 16 amino acids. With 1 base clipped from V and 8 bases from J, the junction kept 9 bases outside the gene matches. The V gene's germline CDR1 is MDHEN and CDR2 SYDVKM. The CDR3 DNA sequence: TGTGCCAGCAGTTTATCCTGGACTAGCGCATCCCATGAGCAGTTCTTC. This gives the protein CASSLSWTSASHEQFF.

The V gene is TRBV5-1, the J gene TRBJ2-5, with D possibly matching TRBD1 (6 bases). The germline V gene has CDR1 SGHRS and CDR2 YFSETQ. Trimming pared 3 bases from V and 4 bases from J, leaving 10 bases between. The CDR3 contains 13 residues. CDR3 loop: CASSSQGPETQYF. The CDR3 DNA reads as TGCGCCAGCAGCTCACAGGGTCCAGAGACCCAGTACTTC.

The chain combines TRBV7-9 with TRBJ2-5, with 7 bases lining up with TRBD1. This CDR3 contains 14 residues. Per the germline V gene, CDR1 is SEHNR and CDR2 is FQNEAQ (reference sequence). Unmatched junction bases numbered 1, after V lost 0 bases and J lost 3 bases. CDR3 in amino acids: CASSLAGGEETQYF. The CDR3 DNA reads as TGTGCCAGCAGCTTAGCAGGGGGCGAAGAGACCCAGTACTTC.

The count of this clone is one. This chain uses TRBV18 with TRBJ2-3; perhaps TRBD1 as D (5 bases). The germline CDR1 and CDR2 sequences are KGHSH and LQKENI. The CDR3 contains 16 residues. V lost 0 bases to trimming and J lost 1 base, with 11 bases between them. The CDR3 sequence is CASSPPVGVGTDTQYF. CDR3 nucleotide sequence: TGTGCCAGCTCACCACCGGTAGGGGTCGGCACAGATACGCAGTATTTT.

V is TRBV5-1 and J is TRBJ1-1; 8 bases align to TRBD1. V trimming: 3 bases; J trimming: 5 bases; junction bases outside the gene matches: 3. CDR1 and CDR2 (germline): SGHRS, YFSETQ. The CDR3 spans 13 residues. This CDR3 is CASSSTGGTEAFF. CDR3 nucleotides: TGCGCCAGCAGCTCAACAGGGGGAACTGAAGCTTTCTTT.

The gene calls are TRBV5-5 and TRBJ2-7, with D possibly TRBD1 on 5 matching bases. The CDR3 runs to 12 residues. The V end was cut by 6 bases, the J end by 6 bases, with 13 bases between. The V gene's germline CDR1 is SGHKS and CDR2 YYEKEE (reference sequence). The CDR3 bases are TGTGCCAGCACCCGGCAGGGATCCGAGCAGTACTTC. Protein sequence: CASTRQGSEQYF.

The chain couples TRBV11-2 to TRBJ1-4, with D possibly matching TRBD1 (6 bases). The CDR3 consists of 16 residues. Germline V gene sequence: CDR1 SGHAT, CDR2 FQNNGV. The V end was cut by 1 base, the J end by 7 bases, with 16 bases between. The CDR3 sequence: CASSLAIGGRGEKLFF. The CDR3 DNA reads TGTGCCAGCAGCTTAGCTATCGGGGGGCGCGGTGAAAAACTGTTTTTT.

The rearrangement joins TRBV21-1 to TRBJ2-5; the DNA was not compared with TRBD1, the D call given in the table. TRBV21-1 is recorded as a pseudogene. The CDR3 length is 13 residues. The CDR3 here is CASSKGTEETQYF. As DNA, the CDR3 is TGTGCCAGCAGCAAAGGGACAGAAGAGACCCAGTACTTC.

The chain is built from TRBV7-9 and TRBJ2-7; TRBD2 is a possible D gene (5 bases). V was clipped by 1 base and J by 0 bases, with 7 bases between them. The CDR3 is 14 amino acids. Germline assignment: CDR1 SEHNR and CDR2 FQNEAQ (reference sequence). CDR3: CASSLERDSYEQYF. The CDR3 bases are TGTGCCAGCAGCTTAGAACGGGACTCCTACGAGCAGTACTTC.

The chain joins TRBV6-1 to TRBJ1-1; D is possibly TRBD1 (6 bases). The CDR3 totals 12 residues. Trimming removed 8 bases from V and 11 bases from J, with 18 bases in between. Germline loops: CDR1 MNHNS, CDR2 SASEGT. CDR3 residues: CASQLNTGTAFF. The CDR3, as DNA: TGTGCCAGCCAACTTAACACAGGGACGGCTTTCTTT.

This chain joins TRBV6-1 and TRBJ1-3; TRBD1 matches 10 bases. The CDR3 consists of 14 residues. The germline gives CDR1 MNHNS, CDR2 SASEGT. The junction had 3 bases not matched to a gene; V was cut back by 6 bases and J by 4 bases. In DNA form, the CDR3 reads TGTGCCAGCAGGGACAGGGGGTCCGGAAACACCATATATTTT. It specifies CASRDRGSGNTIYF.

The chain joins TRBV18 to TRBJ2-1; D not resolved. With 6 bases removed from V and 0 bases from J, the gap between germline ends came to 12 bases. This CDR3 contains 15 residues. Germline CDR1 is KGHSH and CDR2 is LQKENI. CDR3 protein: CASSPVSSSYNEQFF. For the CDR3, the DNA is TGTGCCAGCTCCCCGGTGTCGAGCTCCTACAATGAGCAGTTCTTC.

The chain is built from TRBV30 and TRBJ1-1; D gene uncertain. CDR1 and CDR2 from the germline V gene are GTSNPN and SVGIG (reference sequence). V was trimmed by 0 bases and J by 0 bases, leaving 5 bases between them. The CDR3 loop spans 13 amino acids. CDR3 protein: CAWSVLMNTEAFF. CDR3 coding DNA: TGTGCCTGGAGTGTGTTAATGAACACTGAAGCTTTCTTT.

V and J are TRBV7-8 and TRBJ2-1, with D possibly being TRBD2 (6 bases). The CDR3 has 15 amino acids. In germline, CDR1 is SGHVS, CDR2 FQNEAQ. The germline V and J ends were trimmed by 3 bases and 6 bases, with 15 bases remaining between them. Written as DNA, the CDR3 is TGTGCCAGCAGCTTCGGGCTAGCGTTCCCCAATGAGCAGTTCTTC. Amino acids: CASSFGLAFPNEQFF.